A selection of T cell receptor beta chains follows, all from one sample in a study of blood T cell repertoires in COVID-19. Measured with immunoSEQ multiplex PCR; TCRdb has only the in-frame clones, and not every one. The sample lists more than 150,000 clones, around four fifths occurring once. Sequencing was performed on PBMCs or T cells enriched from blood (not recorded which). All receptors derive from a woman aged 50 to 65 who had recovered from COVID-19. Both conserved end residues are part of each CDR3. A D gene is named only where the DNA matches it firmly. Clone size is stated in some rows and not others, as once, few, many or a class when expanded.

V gene	CDR3 length	clone size	J gene	D gene	CDR3 protein	CDR3 DNA
TRBV3-1/TRBV3-2	15	NA	TRBJ2-5	NA	CASSQDRGRTQTQYF	TGTGCCAGCAGCCAAGATCGGGGTAGAACCCAGACCCAGTACTTC
TRBV29-1	15	NA	TRBJ2-1	TRBD2	CSVAGTSGRNNEQFF	TGCAGCGTTGCCGGGACTAGCGGGAGAAACAATGAGCAGTTCTTC
TRBV7-9	14	once	TRBJ2-3	NA	CASSFGQNTDTQYF	TGTGCCAGCAGCTTCGGACAGAACACAGATACGCAGTATTTT
TRBV24-1	16	NA	TRBJ2-1	NA	CATSDFGQGNYNEQFF	TGTGCCACCAGTGATTTCGGGCAGGGAAACTACAATGAGCAGTTCTTC
TRBV7-2	14	few	TRBJ2-3	TRBD2	CASRIGREGNTQYF	TGTGCCAGCAGGATCGGGAGGGAAGGAAATACGCAGTATTTT
TRBV5-6	16	NA	TRBJ1-2	NA	CASSPTRQGPHYGYTF	TGTGCCAGCAGCCCAACACGTCAGGGGCCCCACTATGGCTACACCTTC
TRBV28	13	NA	TRBJ2-7	NA	CASSGVGTYEQYF	TGTGCCAGCTCAGGGGTCGGGACCTACGAGCAGTACTTC
TRBV7-9	14	NA	TRBJ1-6	TRBD1	CASSLDRGHSPLHF	TGTGCCAGCAGCTTAGACAGGGGGCATTCACCCCTCCACTTT
TRBV6-6	12	NA	TRBJ2-7	NA	CASSLPGNEQYF	TGTGCCAGCAGCCTCCCAGGCAACGAGCAGTACTTC
TRBV7-2	15	NA	TRBJ1-2	NA	CASSLDRQRHYGYTF	TGTGCCAGCAGCTTAGATAGACAGCGACACTATGGCTACACCTTC
TRBV5-1	16	NA	TRBJ1-3	NA	CASSLVSGNSGNTIYF	TGCGCCAGCAGCTTGGTATCAGGAAACTCTGGAAACACCATATATTTT
TRBV19	15	NA	TRBJ1-1	TRBD1	CASSTRDRGNTEAFF	TGTGCCAGTAGTACGCGGGACAGGGGGAACACTGAAGCTTTCTTT
TRBV9	13	NA	TRBJ1-1	NA	CASSGNHDSEAFF	TGTGCCAGCAGCGGGAACCACGACAGCGAAGCTTTCTTT
TRBV19	11	once	TRBJ2-5	NA	CASSIHETQYF	TGTGCCAGTAGTATACATGAGACCCAGTACTTC
TRBV5-5	15	NA	TRBJ1-2	NA	CASSGGPQGVYGYTF	TGTGCCAGCAGCGGTGGCCCACAGGGAGTCTATGGCTACACCTTC
TRBV27	16	once	TRBJ2-3	TRBD2	CASSSFREGIRDTQYF	TGTGCCAGCAGTTCCTTTCGGGAGGGGATAAGGGATACGCAGTATTTT
TRBV11-2	15	once	TRBJ2-2	NA	CASTPLGRNTGELFF	TGTGCCAGCACCCCCCTCGGTAGGAACACCGGGGAGCTGTTTTTT
TRBV14	13	NA	TRBJ1-2	NA	CASSPGGNYGYTF	TGTGCCAGCAGCCCCGGGGGGAACTATGGCTACACCTTC
TRBV5-1	13	few	TRBJ1-4	NA	CASTQSPNEKLFF	TGCGCCAGCACCCAATCCCCCAATGAAAAACTGTTTTTT
TRBV18	13	NA	TRBJ2-1	NA	CASSPNAANEQFF	TGTGCCAGCTCACCTAACGCCGCGAATGAGCAGTTCTTC
TRBV7-3	12	NA	TRBJ1-1	NA	CASSWGQSEAFF	TGTGCCAGCAGCTGGGGGCAGTCTGAAGCTTTCTTT
TRBV29-1	15	NA	TRBJ1-1	NA	CSVVRITGSGSGAFF	TGCAGCGTTGTTCGGATTACAGGGTCCGGATCTGGAGCTTTCTTT
TRBV24-1	11	NA	TRBJ2-7	NA	CATGSGYEQYF	TGTGCCACCGGCAGCGGATACGAGCAGTACTTC
TRBV7-9	17	few	TRBJ2-2	TRBD1	CASSSTGTGRGTGELFF	TGTGCCAGCAGCTCAACCGGGACAGGGAGGGGCACCGGGGAGCTGTTTTTT
TRBV28	14	NA	TRBJ1-1	TRBD1	CASRAGTGSTEAFF	TGTGCCAGCAGGGCCGGGACAGGGAGCACTGAAGCTTTCTTT
TRBV7-8	18	NA	TRBJ2-2	TRBD2	CASSLQGSGSGNAGELFF	TGTGCCAGCAGCTTGCAGGGTAGCGGGAGCGGGAACGCCGGGGAGCTGTTTTTT
TRBV28	16	NA	TRBJ2-6	TRBD1	CAISTGGTSGANVLTF	TGTGCCATCTCGACAGGGGGGACCTCTGGGGCCAACGTCCTGACTTTC
TRBV7-2	16	NA	TRBJ2-1	TRBD2	CASSLGVLAGTNEQFF	TGTGCCAGCAGCTTAGGTGTCCTAGCGGGTACTAATGAGCAGTTCTTC
TRBV12-3/TRBV12-4	13	NA	TRBJ2-7	TRBD1	CASRTGEGGEQYF	TGTGCCAGCAGGACAGGGGAAGGAGGCGAGCAGTACTTC
TRBV28	11	NA	TRBJ1-1	TRBD1	CASTLQGEAFF	TGTGCCAGCACGTTACAGGGGGAAGCTTTCTTT
TRBV28	17	NA	TRBJ1-1	TRBD1	CASSSFILQGSNTEAFF	TGTGCCAGCAGTTCCTTCATTCTACAGGGGTCGAACACTGAAGCTTTCTTT
TRBV7-2	16	NA	TRBJ2-1	TRBD2	CASSLAGTSGYNEQFF	TGTGCCAGCAGCTTAGCCGGGACTAGCGGGTACAATGAGCAGTTCTTC
TRBV28	14	NA	TRBJ2-2	NA	CATQGQTNTGELFF	TGTGCCACCCAAGGACAGACCAACACCGGGGAGCTGTTTTTT
TRBV28	15	few	TRBJ2-7	TRBD2	CASSLVLAVLREQYF	TGTGCCAGCAGTTTAGTTCTAGCGGTTTTGCGCGAGCAGTACTTC
TRBV6-2/TRBV6-3	13	NA	TRBJ2-6	NA	CASSQGTANVLTF	TGTGCCAGCAGTCAGGGGACCGCCAACGTCCTGACTTTC
TRBV6-1	17	NA	TRBJ2-2	TRBD2	CASSEAVSGSLTGELFF	TGTGCCAGCAGTGAAGCAGTCAGCGGGAGTTTGACCGGGGAGCTGTTTTTT
TRBV19	14	NA	TRBJ2-7	NA	CATSRDIDSYEQYF	TGTGCCACCAGCCGGGACATCGACTCCTACGAGCAGTACTTC
TRBV28	17	NA	TRBJ1-6	TRBD1	CASSGRRGQGRGSPLHF	TGTGCCAGCAGTGGGCGGCGGGGACAGGGGCGAGGTTCACCCCTCCACTTT
TRBV9	13	NA	TRBJ1-2	TRBD1	CASSVGQENGYTF	TGTGCCAGCAGCGTGGGACAGGAAAATGGCTACACCTTC
TRBV4-2	14	NA	TRBJ1-2	NA	CASSQPGGGDGYTF	TGTGCCAGCAGCCAACCCGGGGGAGGGGATGGCTACACCTTC
TRBV27	14	NA	TRBJ2-7	NA	CASSQQGPPYEQYF	TGTGCCAGCAGTCAACAGGGACCTCCCTACGAGCAGTACTTC
TRBV5-4	14	NA	TRBJ1-1	NA	CASSLPPGGTEAFF	TGTGCCAGCAGCTTGCCCCCCGGGGGCACTGAAGCTTTCTTT
TRBV2	18	NA	TRBJ2-3	TRBD2	CASSEPPGRGRKGDTQYF	TGTGCCAGCAGCGAGCCCCCCGGTCGCGGGAGAAAGGGGGATACGCAGTATTTT
TRBV28	15	NA	TRBJ1-6	NA	CASSLLWDSESPLHF	TGTGCCAGCAGTTTATTATGGGACTCAGAGTCACCCCTCCACTTT
TRBV3-1/TRBV3-2	13	NA	TRBJ2-5	NA	CASSQTNSETQYF	TGTGCCAGCAGCCAAACCAACTCGGAGACCCAGTACTTC
TRBV7-2	13	NA	TRBJ2-5	NA	CASSLVRRETQYF	TGTGCCAGCAGCTTAGTGAGGCGAGAGACCCAGTACTTC
TRBV4-3	15	NA	TRBJ2-2	NA	CASSQEPGIEGELFF	TGCGCCAGCAGCCAAGAACCCGGGATCGAAGGGGAGCTGTTTTTT
TRBV5-1	15	NA	TRBJ2-1	NA	CASSLGERNLNEQFF	TGCGCCAGCAGCTTGGGTGAGCGGAACCTCAATGAGCAGTTCTTC
TRBV28	13	once	TRBJ2-3	NA	CASSLSAADTQYF	TGTGCCAGCAGTTTATCCGCAGCAGATACGCAGTATTTT
TRBV27	13	NA	TRBJ2-7	NA	CASSFGTSYEQYF	TGTGCCAGCAGTTTCGGGACATCCTACGAGCAGTACTTC
TRBV10-3	11	many	TRBJ2-7	NA	CAIRTSYEQYF	TGTGCCATCCGGACATCCTACGAGCAGTACTTC
TRBV28	14	NA	TRBJ1-5	NA	CASHGGDTVQPQHF	TGTGCGAGTCACGGGGGGGACACAGTTCAGCCCCAGCATTTT
TRBV6-5	15	few	TRBJ2-3	TRBD1	CASAGQGGSTDTQYF	TGTGCCAGCGCTGGACAGGGGGGTAGCACAGATACGCAGTATTTT
TRBV28	17	NA	TRBJ1-2	NA	CASSLGRAGLPRDGYTF	TGTGCCAGCAGTTTAGGGAGGGCCGGGCTACCTCGGGATGGCTACACCTTC
TRBV15	14	NA	TRBJ1-2	NA	CATSRGEGSSGYTF	TGTGCCACCAGCAGAGGGGAGGGATCCTCTGGCTACACCTTC